This TCR beta chain stems from a study of blood T cell repertoires in COVID-19. Study background: Researchers got acute and convalescent COVID-19 samples from the United States, Italy and Spain. Sample material is recorded as cDNA or gDNA derived from T cells, B-cell-depleted T cells, or PBMCs.

The CDR3 sequence is 19 residues long. V was cut by 0 bases and J by 0 bases, with 18 bases left in between. Germline CDR1 reads MGHRA; CDR2 reads YSYEKL. Here immunoSEQ multiplex PCR was the method, and the copy in TCRdb shows in-frame clones only, minus some. This table holds 25,000 to 35,000 clones, 72% found once. The material sequenced was peripheral blood. The origin of this receptor is a boy younger than 10 with active or convalescent COVID-19. The chain uses TRBV4-1 and TRBJ2-1; D perhaps matches TRBD2 (6 bases). The CDR3 sequence is CASSQDRGGSSSSYNEQFF. The CDR3 DNA follows: TGCGCCAGCAGCCAAGATCGGGGAGGTAGCAGCAGCTCCTACAATGAGCAGTTCTTC.